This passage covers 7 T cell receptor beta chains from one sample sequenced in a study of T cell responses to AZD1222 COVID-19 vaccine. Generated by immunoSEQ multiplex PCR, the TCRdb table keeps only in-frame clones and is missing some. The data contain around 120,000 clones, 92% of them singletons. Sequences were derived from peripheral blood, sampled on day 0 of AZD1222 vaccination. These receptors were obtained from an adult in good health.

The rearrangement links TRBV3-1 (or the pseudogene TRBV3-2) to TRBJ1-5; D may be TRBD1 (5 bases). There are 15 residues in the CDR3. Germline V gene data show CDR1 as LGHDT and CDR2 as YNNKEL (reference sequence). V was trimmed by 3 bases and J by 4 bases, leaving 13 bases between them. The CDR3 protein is CASSQGGGFNQPQHF. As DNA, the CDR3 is TGTGCCAGCAGCCAGGGCGGGGGGTTTAATCAGCCCCAGCATTTT.

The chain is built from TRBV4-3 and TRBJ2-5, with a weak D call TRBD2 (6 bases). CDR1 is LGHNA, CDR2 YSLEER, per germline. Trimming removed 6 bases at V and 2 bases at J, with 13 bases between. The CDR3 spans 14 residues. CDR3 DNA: TGCGCCAGCAGTCTGGGAGGATCGCAAGAGACCCAGTACTTC. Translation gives CASSLGGSQETQYF.

Written as DNA, the CDR3 is TGTGCCAGCAGTCGCGGACAGGGCTACAATGAGCAGTTCTTC. Translation: CASSRGQGYNEQFF. The V and J genes are TRBV6-2 or TRBV6-3 and TRBJ2-1; 8 bases agree with TRBD1. The CDR3 consists of 14 residues. Germline CDR1 reads MNHEY; CDR2 reads SVGEGT. J was trimmed by 3 bases and V by 5 bases; bases with no gene match: 3.

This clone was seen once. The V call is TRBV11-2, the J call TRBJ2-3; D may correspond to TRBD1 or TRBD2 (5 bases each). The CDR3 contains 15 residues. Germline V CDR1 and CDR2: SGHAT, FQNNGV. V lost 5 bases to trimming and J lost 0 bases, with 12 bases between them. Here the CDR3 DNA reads TGTGCCAGCAGCCGGGGACGGATAAGCACAGATACGCAGTATTTT. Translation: CASSRGRISTDTQYF.

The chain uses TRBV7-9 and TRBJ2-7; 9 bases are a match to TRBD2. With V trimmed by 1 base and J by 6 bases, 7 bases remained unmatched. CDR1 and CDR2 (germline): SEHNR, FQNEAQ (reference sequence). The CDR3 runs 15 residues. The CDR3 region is CASSLGLAGASEQYF. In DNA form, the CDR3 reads TGTGCCAGCAGCTTAGGGTTAGCGGGGGCTAGCGAGCAGTACTTC.

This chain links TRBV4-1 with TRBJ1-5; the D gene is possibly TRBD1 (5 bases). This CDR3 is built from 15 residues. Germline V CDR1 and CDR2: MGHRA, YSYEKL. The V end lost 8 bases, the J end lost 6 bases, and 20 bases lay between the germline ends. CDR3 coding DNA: TGCGCCAGCGCAGCCGCCGGGGGAGTGGGTCAGCCCCAGCATTTT. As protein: CASAAAGGVGQPQHF.

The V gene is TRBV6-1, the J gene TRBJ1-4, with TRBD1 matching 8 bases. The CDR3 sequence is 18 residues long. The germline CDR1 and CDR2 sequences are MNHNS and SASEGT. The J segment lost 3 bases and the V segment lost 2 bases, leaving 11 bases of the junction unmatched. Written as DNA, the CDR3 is TGTGCCAGCAGTGAAAAGACAGGGGACAGCCTCTCTAATGAAAAACTGTTTTTT. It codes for CASSEKTGDSLSNEKLFF.